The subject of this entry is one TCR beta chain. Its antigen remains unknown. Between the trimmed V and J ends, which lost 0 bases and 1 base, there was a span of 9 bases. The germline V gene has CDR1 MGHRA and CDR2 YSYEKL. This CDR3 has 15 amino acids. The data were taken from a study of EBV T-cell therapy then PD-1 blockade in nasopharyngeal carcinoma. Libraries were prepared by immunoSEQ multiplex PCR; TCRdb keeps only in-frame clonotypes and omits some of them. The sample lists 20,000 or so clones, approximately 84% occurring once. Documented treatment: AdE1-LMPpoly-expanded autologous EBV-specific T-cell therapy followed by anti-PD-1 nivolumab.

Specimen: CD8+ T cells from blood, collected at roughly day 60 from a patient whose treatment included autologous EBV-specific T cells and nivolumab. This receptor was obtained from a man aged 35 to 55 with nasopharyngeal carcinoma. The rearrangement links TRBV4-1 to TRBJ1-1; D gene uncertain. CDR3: CASSQEAAPNTEAFF. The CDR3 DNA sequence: TGCGCCAGCAGCCAAGAAGCGGCCCCGAACACTGAAGCTTTCTTT.